This TCR beta chain was captured in a study of somatic mutations in cytotoxic T cells in rheumatoid arthritis (dated by TCRdb to the late 2010s). A note on the overall study: Some V beta antibody-stained T-cell populations were flow-sorted on a FACSAria II or Sony SH800 at nearly 100% purity, and sorted V beta1+ cells also underwent TCRB sequencing. Whether expanded CD8+ T-cell clones in untreated, newly diagnosed rheumatoid arthritis carry somatic mutations was the study question, and clonality was characterized with TCRB deep sequencing. TCRB deep sequencing was performed for under 75 rheumatoid arthritis patients and more than 15 healthy controls. Patient and control groups had essentially identical median ages.

Buffy coats from about 20 blood donors served as healthy controls, a group that was 55% female with a median age of roughly 61 years (range about 20-70). Positive magnetic bead selection on an AutoMACS was used to isolate CD4+ and CD8+ cells, with flow cytometry used to check purity. Ficoll-Paque PLUS density gradient separation was used to isolate peripheral blood mononuclear cells. Nucleospin Tissue or Tissue XS kits were used to extract DNA from CD4-enriched, CD8-enriched or PBMC samples, and a Qubit 2.0 fluorometer was used for quantification. This clone was seen more than once but under ten times. Its antigen remains undetermined. No much larger clone is present one base from it, and per-base qualities are unavailable. Genomic DNA underwent TCRB CDR3 sequencing using the immunoSEQ assay. Under the source paper's analysis protocol: Analyses were restricted to productive TCRB rearrangements. Clonality was expressed as a Shannon entropy-based productive clonality index, with each clone defined by a unique TCRB CDR3 sequence. To calculate repertoire overlap between two samples, the template counts of each clone were considered relative to each sample's total templates. Flow cytometry-measured V-gene usage correlated with V-gene usage from TCRB sequencing, with a Spearman r of approximately 0.55. TCRdb limited this immuneACCESS table to in-frame rearrangements with V and J called. A share of clones is missing; checked studies link under half to unresolved V genes, and the rest is unexplained. That table is the source of V, J and clone size, and D and trimming were worked out from the DNA. For this sample there are 15,000 to 25,000 clones; more than 65% appear just once. 10% of the sample is in the top ten clones.

The full study reports these points: CD8+ T-cell clonality did not differ significantly between rheumatoid arthritis patients and age-matched healthy controls. In about an eighth of the roughly 65 patients the largest CD8+ clone exceeded 20% of CD8+ cells, and several identical CD8+ TCRB sequences were shared between blood and synovial fluid. In patients, CD8+ clonality rose with age (Spearman r ~ 0.49), which was not the case in healthy controls. Viral specificity could not be ruled out by absence from virus-specific databases, and the antigen targets of the expanded CD8+ clones remained unknown.

The sequenced sample was CD8+ T cells sorted from blood. The receptor comes from a woman aged 50 to 60 in good health.

Here is the DNA: TGCGCCAGCAGCCAGACAGGGTCCGGGACTGAAGCTTTCTTT. This gives the protein CASSQTGSGTEAFF. The chain uses TRBV4-1 and TRBJ1-1, and TRBD1 matches 7 of the central bases. From the cysteine through the phenylalanine, the CDR3 covers 14 amino acids. Here the CDR3 DNA is all that survives: 42 bases in frame from base 1. Trimming takes 3 bases off V and 5 bases off J; junction bases not matched to a gene: 6. CDR1 and CDR2 are drawn from the germline V gene: MGHRA, YSYEKL.